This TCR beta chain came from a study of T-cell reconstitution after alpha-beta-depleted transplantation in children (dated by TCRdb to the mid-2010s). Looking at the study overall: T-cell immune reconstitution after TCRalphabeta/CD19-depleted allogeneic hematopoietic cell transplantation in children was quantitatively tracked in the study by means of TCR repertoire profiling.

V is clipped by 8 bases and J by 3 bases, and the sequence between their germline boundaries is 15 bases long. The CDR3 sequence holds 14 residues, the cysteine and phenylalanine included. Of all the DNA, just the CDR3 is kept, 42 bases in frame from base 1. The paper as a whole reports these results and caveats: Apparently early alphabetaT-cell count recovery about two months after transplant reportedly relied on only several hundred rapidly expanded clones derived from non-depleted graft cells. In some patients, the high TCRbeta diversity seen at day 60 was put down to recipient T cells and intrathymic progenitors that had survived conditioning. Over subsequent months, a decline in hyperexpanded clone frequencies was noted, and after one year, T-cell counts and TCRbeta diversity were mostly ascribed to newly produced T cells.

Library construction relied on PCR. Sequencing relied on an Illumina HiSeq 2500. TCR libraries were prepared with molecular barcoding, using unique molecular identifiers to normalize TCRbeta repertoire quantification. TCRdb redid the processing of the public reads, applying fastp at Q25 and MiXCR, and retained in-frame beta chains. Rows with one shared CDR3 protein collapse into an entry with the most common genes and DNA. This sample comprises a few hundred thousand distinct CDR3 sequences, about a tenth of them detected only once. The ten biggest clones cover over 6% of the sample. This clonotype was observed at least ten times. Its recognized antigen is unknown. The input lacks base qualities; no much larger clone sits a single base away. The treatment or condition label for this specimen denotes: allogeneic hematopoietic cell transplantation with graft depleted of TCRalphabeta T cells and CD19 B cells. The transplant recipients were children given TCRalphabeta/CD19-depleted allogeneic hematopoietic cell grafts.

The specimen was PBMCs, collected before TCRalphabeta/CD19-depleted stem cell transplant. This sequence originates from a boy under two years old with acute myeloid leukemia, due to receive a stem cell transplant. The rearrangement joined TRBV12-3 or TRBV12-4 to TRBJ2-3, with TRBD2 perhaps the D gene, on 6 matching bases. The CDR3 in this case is CASGPALATDTQYF. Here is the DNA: TGTGCCAGCGGCCCGGCGCTAGCGACAGATACGCAGTATTTT.